This TCR beta chain was sequenced in a study of T cells after yellow fever vaccination. This CDR3 has 14 amino acids. Germline CDR1 SGHVS, CDR2 FNYEAQ. J lost 5 bases, V lost 5 bases, and 7 bases had no gene match. Overall study results and limits: Researchers report a weaker secondary response that nonetheless peaked faster, day 5 versus 15. Post-booster repertoires again held most primary-vaccination clones (about 96% CD4, roughly 88% CD8). Contaminating bulk clonotypes could be abundant in FACS-sorted repertoires.

A 5'RACE template-switching step, the method used to make TCR cDNA, added a universal primer site and UMIs. TCRdb recomputed calls from the 5' RACE reads with MiXCR, one row per CDR3 protein. This table has 27,000 or so distinct CDR3 sequences, under 4.5% appearing once. This clonotype was counted many times. The antigen is not known. Sequenced here: CD8+ T cells sorted from PBMCs, sampled 5 days after the yellow fever booster vaccination. The V and J genes are TRBV7-6 and TRBJ2-5; 8 nucleotides line up with TRBD1. The source of this sequence is a man aged 25-45 years who received the YFV17D yellow fever vaccine. In DNA, the CDR3 is TGTGCCAGCAGCCAGGGGACAGGTGGGGAGACCCAGTACTTC. Its translation: CASSQGTGGETQYF.